The 17 T cell receptor beta chains presented below share a single source sample, sequenced in a study of patients and donors after allogeneic stem cell transplantation. One entry per CDR3 protein results from TCRdb running MiXCR on the RT-PCR reads. The sample yields about a million distinct CDR3 sequences, approximately 19% seen once. The sample comprised blood, either unsorted or a sorted T cell fraction (not recorded which). The receptors originated from a human donor who was either an allogeneic HSCT recipient or a stem cell or donor lymphocyte infusion donor (not recorded which). It is not recorded whose cells these are; they may come from a transplant donor.

The chain has TRBV27 and TRBJ2-7; tentatively, D is TRBD2 (5 bases). Germline V lookup: CDR1 MNHEY, CDR2 SMNVEV (reference sequence). The CDR3 totals 14 residues. The V end lost 5 bases, the J end lost 0 bases, and 11 bases lay between the germline ends. The CDR3 sequence: CASSIGLNSYEQYF. The CDR3 DNA reads TGTGCCAGCAGTATCGGACTCAACTCCTACGAGCAGTACTTC.

The gene calls are TRBV6-5 and TRBJ1-5, with 7 bases matching TRBD1. Germline lookup yields CDR1 MNHEY and CDR2 SVGAGI. The CDR3 runs to 19 residues. The J segment lost 0 bases and the V segment lost 0 bases, leaving 11 bases of the junction unmatched. CDR3 sequence reads: CASSYSGRGGPYSNQPQHF. The CDR3 coding sequence is TGTGCCAGCAGTTACTCGGGCAGGGGGGGACCTTATAGCAATCAGCCCCAGCATTTT.

The genes are TRBV29-1 and TRBJ1-1, with TRBD1 as a possible D gene (5 bases). Germline CDR1 is SQVTM and CDR2 is ANQGSEA. The CDR3 has 11 residues. Trimming pared 4 bases from V and 7 bases from J, leaving 10 bases between. CDR3 nucleotides: TGCAGCGTTGCACCGGGACTTGAAGCTTTCTTT. Its protein is CSVAPGLEAFF.

This clonotype has more than one count but fewer than ten. The J gene is TRBJ2-7, the V gene TRBV4-2; TRBD2 agrees at 13 bases. J gave up 6 bases and V 4 bases, and 9 bases lay outside the gene matches. Germline CDR1 LGHNA, CDR2 YNFKEQ. The CDR3 is 16 residues long. Here the CDR3 reads CASSLTSGRALGEQYF. DNA of the CDR3: TGTGCCAGCAGCCTAACTAGCGGGAGGGCCCTGGGCGAGCAGTACTTC.

CDR3 residues: CASSVESLYTGELFF. CDR3 DNA sequence: TGTGCCAGCAGTGTAGAAAGTCTATACACCGGGGAGCTGTTTTTT. This chain connects TRBV2 to TRBJ2-2; no firm D call. The CDR3 sequence is 15 residues long. CDR1 is SNHLY and CDR2 is FYNNEI in the germline V gene. The V and J ends lost 4 bases and 3 bases respectively, with 12 bases between them.

This clonotype was observed at least ten times. V gene TRBV7-9 combines with J gene TRBJ2-7, with D perhaps assigned TRBD1 or TRBD2 (6 bases each). CDR3 length: 13 amino acids. V lost 2 bases, J lost 6 bases, and 11 bases lay in between. The V gene's germline CDR1 is SEHNR and CDR2 FQNEAQ (reference sequence). CDR3: CASSLNGGAEQYF. CDR3 in DNA: TGTGCCAGCAGCTTAAACGGGGGCGCCGAGCAGTACTTC.

The V call is TRBV11-3, the J call TRBJ2-1, with 11 nucleotides matching TRBD2. The CDR3 runs to 17 residues. From germline, CDR1 is SGHNT and CDR2 YENEEA. J gave up 7 bases and V 5 bases, and 13 bases lay outside the gene matches. CDR3 coding DNA: TGTGCCAGCAGCCCCCCCCCTGTAGCGGGAGGGGGAAATGAGCAGTTCTTC. Translating gives CASSPPPVAGGGNEQFF.

V and J are TRBV24-1 and TRBJ1-5, with a tentative D call TRBD1 (5 bases). This CDR3 region has 15 residues. Trimming left V 4 bases short and J 6 bases short, with 15 bases between. CDR1 and CDR2 (germline): KGHDR, SFDVKD. The CDR3 sequence is CATSDPGGVGQPQHF. In DNA, the CDR3 is TGTGCCACCAGTGACCCGGGAGGGGTCGGTCAGCCCCAGCATTTT.

The chain joins TRBV20-1 to TRBJ2-7, with D unclear. CDR3 length equals 14 residues. Trimming left V 4 bases short and J 11 bases short, with 24 bases between. Germline loops: CDR1 DFQATT, CDR2 SNEGSKA (reference sequence). The CDR3 DNA follows: TGCAGTGCTACCTTTCGGCGGTTGGGTCGTACGGAGTACTTC. It is translated as CSATFRRLGRTEYF.

This clonotype came up a few times. The genes are TRBV21-1 and TRBJ2-6. TRBV21-1 is termed a pseudogene. This CDR3 spans 15 amino acids. CDR3 sequence (DNA): TGTGCCAGCAGCAAATTCCGTGAGGGGGCCAACGTCCTGACTTTC. Translation gives CASSKFREGANVLTF.

The gene calls are TRBV5-1 and TRBJ2-2; TRBD2 matches at 13 bases. This CDR3 is 18 amino acids long. V gave up 4 bases and J gave up 4 bases; unmatched junction bases: 10. Germline CDR1 and CDR2: SGHRS and YFSETQ. DNA for the CDR3: TGCGCCAGCAGCGCTAAACTACTAGCGGGAGGGCTCACCGGGGAGCTGTTTTTT. Its protein is CASSAKLLAGGLTGELFF.

The chain links TRBV4-2 to TRBJ2-1, with D possibly TRBD2 on 6 matching bases. Trimming took 4 bases from V and 6 from J, leaving 13 bases between them. From germline, CDR1 is LGHNA and CDR2 YNFKEQ. This CDR3 spans 14 amino acids. The CDR3 loop reads CASSPLGGTNEQFF. CDR3 nucleotide sequence: TGTGCCAGCAGCCCTCTCGGGGGAACCAATGAGCAGTTCTTC.

V and J are TRBV2 and TRBJ2-3; 8 nucleotides align to TRBD2. The CDR3 sequence is 13 residues long. The germline gives CDR1 SNHLY, CDR2 FYNNEI. V lost 8 bases, J lost 4 bases, and 5 bases stayed unmatched. CDR3 residues: CASLPGGSDTQYF. Written as DNA, the CDR3 is TGTGCCAGCCTCCCGGGAGGGTCAGATACGCAGTATTTT.

The rearrangement uses TRBV7-2 and TRBJ1-5, with D tentatively TRBD1 (5 bases). The CDR3 runs 14 residues. V gave up 5 bases and J gave up 2 bases, with 10 bases separating them. The germline CDR1 and CDR2 sequences are SGHTA and FQGNSA. In DNA form, the CDR3 reads TGTGCCAGCAGCCGGGACGGCGGCAATCAGCCCCAGCATTTT. Translated, it gives CASSRDGGNQPQHF.

This clonotype was found a few times. The rearrangement links TRBV18 to TRBJ2-1; D remains unclear. The CDR3 sequence is 15 residues long. Trimming shortened V by 2 bases and J by 6 bases, and 14 bases separated the two germline ends. The germline CDR1 and CDR2 sequences are KGHSH and LQKENI. DNA of the CDR3: TGTGCCAGCTCACCAAGGAGAGATCCCTCCAATGAGCAGTTCTTC. Protein: CASSPRRDPSNEQFF.

CDR3 region: CASSVTGGDEKLFF. CDR3 DNA sequence: TGTGCCAGCAGCGTCACAGGGGGCGATGAAAAACTGTTTTTT. V is TRBV9 and J is TRBJ1-4, with 9 positions matching TRBD1. Trimming at V came to 2 bases and at J to 6 bases, leaving 2 bases not matched to a gene. Germline V gene sequence: CDR1 SGDLS, CDR2 YYNGEE. This CDR3 spans 14 amino acids.

The V and J genes are TRBV9 and TRBJ2-3; TRBD2 agrees at 8 bases. Per germline, CDR1 SGDLS and CDR2 YYNGEE. This CDR3 spans 14 amino acids. V shed 6 bases and J 4 bases; nucleotides not matched to a gene: 7. The CDR3 DNA reads as TGTGCCAGCACCCCGGACGGGAGGGCAGATACGCAGTATTTT. Translation gives CASTPDGRADTQYF. Together with reference TRBV9 and TRBJ2-3, the CDR3 gives the full variable domain: DSGVTQTPKHLITATGQRVTLRCSPRSGDLSVYWYQQSLDQGLQFLIQYYNGEERAKGNILERFSAQQFPDLHSELNLSSLELGDSALYFCASTPDGRADTQYFGPGTRLTVL.